Listed here are 16 T cell receptor beta chains from one sample, sequenced in a study of T cells expressing NK-cell markers (dated by TCRdb to the early 2020s). The receptor library was made with 5' RACE. Sequencing relied on an Illumina HiSeq 2000. The reads were reprocessed in TCRdb, with one entry per CDR3 protein sequence and no accompanying DNA. The sample's own table lists some 140,000 distinct CDR3 sequences. The biggest ten clones account for 37% of the sample. Input material: blood T cells: a sorted CD56 or NKG2C T cell subset, CD4+ or CD8+ T cells, or bulk PBMC T cells (not recorded which). Source of these receptors: a woman aged 45-65 years in good health. Donor details come from another sample of the same person, matched by shared clones.

The chain is built from TRBV20-1 and TRBJ2-2; TCRdb lists TRBD2, though no DNA is available to test this call. This CDR3 spans 13 amino acids. Germline V gene lookup returns CDR1 DFQATT and CDR2 SNEGSKA (reference sequence). CDR3: CSASGRDTGELFF.

The gene calls are TRBV29-1 and TRBJ1-1; TCRdb's D call of TRBD1 is untestable without DNA. CDR3 size: 12 residues. Germline V gene lookup returns CDR1 SQVTM and CDR2 ANQGSEA. The CDR3 sequence is CSVVGKGTEAFF.

This chain joins TRBV27 and TRBJ2-7. CDR1 is MNHEY, CDR2 SMNVEV, per germline (reference sequence). The CDR3 consists of 13 residues. The CDR3: CASRQQMAYEQYF.

The chain carries TRBV27 and TRBJ1-1. Looked up from germline, CDR1 is MNHEY and CDR2 is SMNVEV (reference sequence). The CDR3 length is 14 residues. The CDR3 sequence is CASSWSGRVIEAFF.

J is TRBJ2-7 and V is TRBV14. This CDR3 is 12 amino acids long. Looked up from germline, CDR1 is SGHDN and CDR2 is FVKESK. The CDR3 loop reads CASSLGIYEQYF.

This rearrangement joins TRBV7-9 to TRBJ2-1; TCRdb designates TRBD2, a call that cannot be tested without DNA. The CDR3 contains 19 residues. Germline loops: CDR1 SEHNR, CDR2 FQNEAQ (reference sequence). CDR3 sequence: CASSYRPGLAGGSYNEQFF. The complete variable domain, with remaining parts taken from reference TRBV7-9 and TRBJ2-1, reads DTGVSQNPRHKITKRGQNVTFRCDPISEHNRLYWYRQTLGQGPEFLTYFQNEAQLEKSRLLSDRFSAERPKGSFSTLEIQRTEQGDSAMYLCASSYRPGLAGGSYNEQFFGPGTRLTVL.

The chain links TRBV12-3 or TRBV12-4 to TRBJ1-2; TCRdb's D gene call, TRBD1, goes unchecked for lack of DNA. This CDR3 contains 12 residues. CDR3 region: CASGPDRDGYTF.

The chain employs TRBV6-6 and TRBJ2-7; the TCRdb call, TRBD1, lacks DNA for checking. The CDR3 covers 15 residues. The germline CDR1 and CDR2 sequences are MNHNY and SVGAGI (reference sequence). CDR3 sequence reads: CASSYRDRGLSEQYF.

The rearrangement uses TRBV2 and TRBJ2-5. The CDR3 has 12 residues. Per germline, CDR1 SNHLY and CDR2 FYNNEI. The CDR3: CASSKKPETQYF.

CDR3 sequence reads: CASSLLGLAGTDEQFF. J is TRBJ2-1 and V is TRBV7-3; TCRdb's D call of TRBD2 is untestable without DNA. CDR3 size: 16 residues. Germline V gene lookup returns CDR1 SGHTA and CDR2 FQGTGA. The full variable domain, completed using reference TRBV7-3 and TRBJ2-1, is GAGVSQTPSNKVTEKGKYVELRCDPISGHTALYWYRQSLGQGPEFLIYFQGTGAADDSGLPNDRFFAVRPEGSVSTLKIQRTERGDSAVYLCASSLLGLAGTDEQFFGPGTRLTVL.

This chain uses TRBV6-1 with TRBJ2-3. The CDR3 loop spans 13 amino acids. Germline CDR1 reads MNHNS; CDR2 reads SASEGT. CDR3 sequence reads: CASGPSDQDTQYF.

This chain connects TRBV14 to TRBJ2-6; TCRdb proposes TRBD1, but this gene call is untestable without DNA. The CDR3 is 17 residues long. CDR1 is SGHDN and CDR2 is FVKESK in the germline V gene. This chain's CDR3 is CASSQDMAGNGANVLTF.

The rearrangement links TRBV27 to TRBJ1-1; TCRdb returns TRBD1, unconfirmable since there is no DNA. The germline CDR1 and CDR2 sequences are MNHEY and SMNVEV (reference sequence). This CDR3 has 16 amino acids. The CDR3 sequence: CASREMGGRMNTEAFF.

The chain is built from TRBV7-9 and TRBJ2-5; the D call of TRBD2 rests on TCRdb alone, since no DNA is present to check it. The CDR3 extends over 13 amino acids. Germline values: CDR1 SEHNR, CDR2 FQNEAQ (reference sequence). This chain's CDR3 is CAGGVGVRETQYF.

The V and J genes are TRBV12-3 or TRBV12-4 and TRBJ1-1; TCRdb reports TRBD1, a call that lacks DNA to check it against. The CDR3 has 15 amino acids. This CDR3 is CASTTGTGTNTEAFF.

V usage is TRBV14 and J usage is TRBJ1-4. Germline assignment: CDR1 SGHDN and CDR2 FVKESK. CDR3 length: 16 amino acids. The CDR3 here is CASSQDTAVPNEKLFF. The variable domain in full, completed from reference TRBV14 and TRBJ1-4, reads EAGVTQFPSHSVIEKGQTVTLRCDPISGHDNLYWYRRVMGKEIKFLLHFVKESKQDESGMPNNRFLAERTGGTYSTLKVQPAELEDSGVYFCASSQDTAVPNEKLFFGSGTQLSVL.